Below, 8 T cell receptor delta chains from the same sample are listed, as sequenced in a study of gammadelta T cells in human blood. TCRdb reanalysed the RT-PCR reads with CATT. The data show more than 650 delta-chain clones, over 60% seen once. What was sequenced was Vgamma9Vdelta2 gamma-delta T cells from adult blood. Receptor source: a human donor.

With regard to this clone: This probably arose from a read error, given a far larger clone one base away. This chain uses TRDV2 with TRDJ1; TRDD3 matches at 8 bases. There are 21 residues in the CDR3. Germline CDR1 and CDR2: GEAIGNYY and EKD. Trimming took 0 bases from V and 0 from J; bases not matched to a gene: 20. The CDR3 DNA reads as TGTGCCTGTGACACCTTAATCCATACTGGGGGCTCATCATCGTACACCGATAAACTCATCTTT. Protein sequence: CACDTLIHTGGSSSYTDKLIF.

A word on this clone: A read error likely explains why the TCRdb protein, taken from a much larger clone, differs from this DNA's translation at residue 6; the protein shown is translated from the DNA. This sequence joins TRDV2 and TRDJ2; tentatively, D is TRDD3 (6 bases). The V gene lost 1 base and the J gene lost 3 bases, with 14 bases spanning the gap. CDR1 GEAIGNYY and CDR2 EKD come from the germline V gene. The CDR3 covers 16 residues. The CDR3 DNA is TGTGCCTGTGACACAGGGGGGAACAAACTGACAGCACAACTCTTCTTT. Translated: CACDTGGNKLTAQLFF.

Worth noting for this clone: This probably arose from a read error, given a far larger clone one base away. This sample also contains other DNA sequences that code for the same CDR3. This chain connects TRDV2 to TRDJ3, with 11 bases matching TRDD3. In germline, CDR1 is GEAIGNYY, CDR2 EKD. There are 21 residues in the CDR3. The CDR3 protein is CACDTVAGGYSGSWDTRQMFF. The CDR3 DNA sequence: TGTGCCTGCGACACCGTCGCTGGGGGATACTCAGGCTCCTGGGACACCCGACAGATGTTTTTC.

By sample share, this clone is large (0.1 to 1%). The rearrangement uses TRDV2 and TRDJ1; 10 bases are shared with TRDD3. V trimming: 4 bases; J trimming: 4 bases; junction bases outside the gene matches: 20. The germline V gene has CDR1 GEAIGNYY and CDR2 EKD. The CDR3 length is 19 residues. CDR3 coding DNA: TGTGCCTGTGATCCAGTCAGTACTGGGGGATCCCATCGGGTCGATAAACTCATCTTT. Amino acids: CACDPVSTGGSHRVDKLIF.

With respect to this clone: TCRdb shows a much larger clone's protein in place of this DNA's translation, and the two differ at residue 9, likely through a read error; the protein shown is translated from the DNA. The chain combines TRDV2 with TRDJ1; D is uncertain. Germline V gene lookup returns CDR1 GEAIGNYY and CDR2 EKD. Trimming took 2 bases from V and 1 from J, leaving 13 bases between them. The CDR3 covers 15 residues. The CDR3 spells CACDNLGDATDKLIF. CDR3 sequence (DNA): TGTGCCTGTGACAACTTGGGAGATGCCACCGATAAACTCATCTTT.

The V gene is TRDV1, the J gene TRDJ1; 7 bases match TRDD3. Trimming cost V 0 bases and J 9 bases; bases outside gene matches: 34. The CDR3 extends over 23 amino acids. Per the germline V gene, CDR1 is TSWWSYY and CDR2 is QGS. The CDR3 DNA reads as TGTGCTCTTGGGGAACTAAGACTGATTTTTCGGGTACTGGACTCTGGGGGGAGCGAGGAACTCATCTTT. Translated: CALGELRLIFRVLDSGGSEELIF.

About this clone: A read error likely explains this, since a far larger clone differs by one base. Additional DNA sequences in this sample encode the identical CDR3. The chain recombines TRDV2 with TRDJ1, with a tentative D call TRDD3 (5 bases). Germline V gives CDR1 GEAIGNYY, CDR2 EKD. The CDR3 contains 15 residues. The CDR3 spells CACDNLGDTTDKLIF. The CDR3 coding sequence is TGTGCCTGCGACAACTTGGGAGATACCACCGATAAACTCATCTTT.

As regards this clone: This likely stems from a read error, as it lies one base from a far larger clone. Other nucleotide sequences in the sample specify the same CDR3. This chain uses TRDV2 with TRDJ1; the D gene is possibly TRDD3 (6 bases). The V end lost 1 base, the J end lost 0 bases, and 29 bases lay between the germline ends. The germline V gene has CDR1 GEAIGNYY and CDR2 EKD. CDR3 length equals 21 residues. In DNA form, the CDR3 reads TGTGCCTGTGACACGATGGTGGGAGATACGCGGGAAGTCCCTTACACCGATAAACTCATCTTT. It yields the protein CACDTMVGDTREVPYTDKLIF.